The 20 T cell receptor beta chains presented below share a single source sample, sequenced in a study of T cells in Graves' hyperthyroidism and ophthalmopathy. RNA transcripts yielded amplified TCR beta CDR3 regions. Researchers ran a first-round RT-PCR on the TCR CDR3 using the HTBI primer set. TCRdb independently ran MiXCR on the multiplex PCR reads; one entry per CDR3 protein. This sample carries some 690,000 distinct CDR3 sequences, around 16% of them seen once, and the ten largest clones take about 16%. The sample consisted of blood. The receptors were sampled from a man between 45 and 60 years old with Graves' hyperthyroidism.

This clonotype has at least ten counts. The J gene is TRBJ1-4, the V gene TRBV11-2; 8 nucleotides line up with TRBD1. The V segment lost 3 bases and the J segment 5 bases; nucleotides outside the gene matches: 5. The CDR3 totals 15 residues. Germline loops: CDR1 SGHAT, CDR2 FQNNGV. The CDR3 nucleotides read TGTGCCAGCAGCTTCGAGGACAGGGTAAATGAAAAACTGTTTTTT. This encodes CASSFEDRVNEKLFF.

This rearrangement joins TRBV20-1 to TRBJ2-5, with D uncertain. Germline CDR1 is DFQATT and CDR2 is SNEGSKA (reference sequence). Trimming stripped 3 bases from V and 12 bases from J, with 14 bases between. The CDR3 spans 11 residues. CDR3 coding DNA: TGCAGTGCTAGCGAGTCCGCCCTCGAGTACTTC. Its translation: CSASESALEYF.

About this clonotype itself: A read error may explain this, as a much larger clone is one base away. The chain has TRBV6-2 or TRBV6-3 and TRBJ2-1, with 8 bases lining up with TRBD1. Germline-derived CDR1 and CDR2 are MNHEY and SVGEGT. CDR3 length: 16 amino acids. This chain's CDR3 is CASSYSRTGIYNKQFF. The CDR3 bases are TGTGCCAGCAGTTACTCTAGGACAGGGATCTACAATAAGCAGTTCTTC.

The V gene is TRBV5-6, the J gene TRBJ2-1; D gene uncertain. Germline V CDR1 and CDR2: SGHDT, YYEEEE. The CDR3 contains 12 residues. Trimming removed 0 bases from V and 8 bases from J, with 6 bases in between. CDR3 nucleotide sequence: TGTGCCAGCAGCTTGGCCCGGTATGAGCAGTTCTTC. It codes for CASSLARYEQFF.

In this sample, this clonotype turned up a few times. The chain employs TRBV9 and TRBJ2-7; TRBD2 matches at 7 bases. Germline V CDR1 and CDR2: SGDLS, YYNGEE. The CDR3 loop spans 16 amino acids. Germline trimming cut 4 bases from V and 5 bases from J; bases unmatched to any gene: 15. CDR3: CASSSTVRREDNEQYF. The CDR3 coding sequence is TGTGCCAGCAGCTCCACGGTACGTCGGGAGGACAACGAGCAGTACTTC.

Many counts were recorded for this clonotype. J is TRBJ2-2 and V is TRBV28, with TRBD1 matching 8 bases. V trimming: 4 bases; J trimming: 2 bases; junction bases outside the gene matches: 6. The CDR3 runs to 16 residues. CDR1 and CDR2 from the germline V gene are MDHEN and SYDVKM. CDR3 DNA: TGTGCCAGCAGTTCCCCCGGACAGGGTAACACCGGGGAGCTGTTTTTT. Protein sequence: CASSSPGQGNTGELFF.

The gene calls are TRBV28 and TRBJ1-5, with unresolved D. The CDR3 is made up of 16 amino acids. Trimming left V 3 bases short and J 0 bases short, with 12 bases between. Germline loops: CDR1 MDHEN, CDR2 SYDVKM. The CDR3 loop reads CASSFWEGISNQPQHF. CDR3 nucleotides: TGTGCCAGCAGTTTTTGGGAGGGAATTAGCAATCAGCCCCAGCATTTT.

There are many counts of this clonotype. This chain links TRBV14 with TRBJ2-5; 13 positions match TRBD2. V was clipped by 1 base and J by 5 bases; unmatched bases: 4. Germline V CDR1 and CDR2: SGHDN, FVKESK. CDR3 length: 16 amino acids. The CDR3 loop reads CASSQGGLAGLETQYF. The CDR3 DNA sequence: TGTGCCAGCAGCCAAGGGGGACTAGCGGGATTGGAGACCCAGTACTTC.

This clonotype was found many times. J is TRBJ2-2 and V is TRBV24-1; TRBD1 or TRBD2 may be the D gene (5 bases each). Deletions cut 2 bases from V and 0 bases from J, with 6 bases between. The CDR3 is 15 amino acids. From germline, CDR1 is KGHDR and CDR2 SFDVKD. The CDR3 protein is CATSDWGTNTGELFF. The CDR3 coding sequence is TGTGCCACCAGTGATTGGGGGACGAACACCGGGGAGCTGTTTTTT.

This clonotype occurred a few times. V gene TRBV10-2 combines with J gene TRBJ2-1; 10 bases align to TRBD2. CDR1 is WSHSY and CDR2 is SAAADI in the germline V gene. The CDR3 is 16 residues long. The V segment lost 2 bases and the J segment 12 bases; nucleotides outside the gene matches: 13. The chain's CDR3 is CASSELAGVVVRSQFF. CDR3 bases: TGCGCCAGCAGTGAGCTAGCGGGAGTTGTTGTCAGGTCGCAGTTCTTC.

This chain connects TRBV20-1 to TRBJ2-7; D gene unclear. Germline CDR1 and CDR2: DFQATT and SNEGSKA (reference sequence). V was trimmed by 1 base and J by 4 bases, leaving 8 bases between them. The CDR3 contains 12 residues. CDR3 coding DNA: TGCAGTGCTAGAGTGAAGGGTTACGAGCAGTACTTC. Residues: CSARVKGYEQYF.

This clonotype showed up many times. The J gene is TRBJ2-1, the V gene TRBV9; D may be TRBD1 (5 bases). CDR1 and CDR2 (germline): SGDLS, YYNGEE. The CDR3 extends over 14 amino acids. The V gene lost 0 bases and the J gene lost 8 bases, with 12 bases spanning the gap. The CDR3 sequence is CASSVVGGADEQFF. CDR3 nucleotides: TGTGCCAGCAGCGTAGTGGGTGGGGCGGATGAGCAGTTCTTC.

This clonotype was observed at least ten times. This rearrangement joins TRBV20-1 to TRBJ2-5, with 10 bases fitting TRBD1. After removal of 1 base from V and 2 bases from J, the junction contained 1 base not matched to a gene. This CDR3 has 14 residues. Germline CDR1 is DFQATT and CDR2 is SNEGSKA (reference sequence). The CDR3: CSARVGQGQETQYF. Here the CDR3 DNA reads TGCAGTGCTAGAGTGGGACAGGGGCAAGAGACCCAGTACTTC.

Regarding this clonotype: Being one base from a much bigger clone, this may be a read error. The conserved final phenylalanine or tryptophan is absent from the CDR3, which likely points to a read error. The V and J genes are TRBV12-3 or TRBV12-4 and TRBJ2-7; D is uncertain. This CDR3 contains 15 residues. Trimming cost V 3 bases and J 2 bases, with 14 bases left between them. CDR3 protein: CASSFFAGETYEQYL. In nucleotides, the CDR3 is TGTGCCAGCAGTTTCTTTGCAGGTGAAACCTACGAGCAGTACCTC.

This clonotype has more than one count but fewer than ten. The V call is TRBV28, the J call TRBJ1-2; 8 bases are shared with TRBD1. The CDR3 is 15 residues long. CDR1 is MDHEN and CDR2 is SYDVKM in the germline V gene. With 2 bases clipped from V and 6 bases from J, the junction kept 8 bases outside the gene matches. The CDR3 coding sequence is TGTGCCAGCAGTTTACCCAGGGGGCGCTTCCATGGCTACACCTTC. This sequence encodes CASSLPRGRFHGYTF.

The V call is TRBV7-9, the J call TRBJ2-1; TRBD2 agrees at 10 bases. Germline-derived CDR1 and CDR2 are SEHNR and FQNEAQ (reference sequence). With 4 bases clipped from V and 6 bases from J, the junction kept 9 bases outside the gene matches. The CDR3 runs 16 residues. The DNA of the CDR3 is TGTGCCAGCAGCTGGTTCCTCAGCGGGAGGGGCAATGAGCAGTTCTTC. It encodes CASSWFLSGRGNEQFF.

This sequence joins TRBV6-2 or TRBV6-3 and TRBJ2-2, with D possibly being TRBD2 (6 bases). Trimming shortened V by 6 bases and J by 2 bases, and 13 bases separated the two germline ends. The germline gives CDR1 MNHEY, CDR2 SVGEGT. The CDR3 is 15 amino acids. The CDR3 protein is CASRHGGPNTGELFF. CDR3 DNA: TGTGCCAGCAGGCACGGGGGACCTAACACCGGGGAGCTGTTTTTT.

This clonotype occurred a few times. The chain employs TRBV14 and TRBJ1-2; no clear D. CDR3 length: 13 amino acids. Trimming pared 5 bases from V and 7 bases from J, leaving 14 bases between. The V gene's germline CDR1 is SGHDN and CDR2 FVKESK. CDR3 sequence reads: CASSKHDMGGYTF. The CDR3 DNA is TGTGCCAGCAGCAAGCATGATATGGGTGGCTACACCTTC.

This clonotype was seen just once. The chain links TRBV10-1 to TRBJ2-7; 8 bases match TRBD2. The V segment lost 3 bases and the J segment 6 bases; nucleotides outside the gene matches: 4. Germline assignment: CDR1 WNHNN and CDR2 SYGVQD (reference sequence). This CDR3 contains 13 residues. For the CDR3, the DNA is TGCGCCAGCAGTGAAAGCGGGAGCCCCGAGCAGTACTTC. It specifies CASSESGSPEQYF.

A single count supports this clonotype. The V gene is TRBV30, the J gene TRBJ1-5; 8 positions match TRBD1. V lost 2 bases and J lost 5; bases outside the gene matches: 14. Germline V gene sequence: CDR1 GTSNPN, CDR2 SVGIG (reference sequence). The CDR3 has 17 residues. The CDR3 region has the DNA TGTGCCTGGAGTCGGAACAGGGGGGACACAAGCGATCAGCCCCAGCATTTT. It specifies CAWSRNRGDTSDQPQHF.